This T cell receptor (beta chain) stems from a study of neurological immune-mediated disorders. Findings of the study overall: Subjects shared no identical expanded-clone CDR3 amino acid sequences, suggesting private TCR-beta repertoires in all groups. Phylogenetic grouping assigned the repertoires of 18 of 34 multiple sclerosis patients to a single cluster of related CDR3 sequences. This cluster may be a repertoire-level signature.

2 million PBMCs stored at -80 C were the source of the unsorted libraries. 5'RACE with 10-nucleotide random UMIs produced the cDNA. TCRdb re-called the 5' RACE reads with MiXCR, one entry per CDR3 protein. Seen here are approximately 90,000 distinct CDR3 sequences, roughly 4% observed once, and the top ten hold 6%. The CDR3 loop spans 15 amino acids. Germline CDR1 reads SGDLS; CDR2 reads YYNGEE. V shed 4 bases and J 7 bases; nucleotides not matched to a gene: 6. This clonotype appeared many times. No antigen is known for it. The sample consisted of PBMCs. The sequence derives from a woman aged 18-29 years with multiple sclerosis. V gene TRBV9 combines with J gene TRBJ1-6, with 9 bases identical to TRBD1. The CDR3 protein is CASSPRTGANSPLHF. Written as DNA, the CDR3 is TGTGCCAGCAGCCCTAGGACAGGGGCGAATTCACCCCTCCACTTT.